This T cell receptor beta chain was sequenced during a study of vaccination and CD4 T cells after COVID-19. Study background: Cells were stimulated with overlapping spike peptide pools from SARS-CoV-2, HCoV-NL63, HCoV-OC43 and HCoV-229E.

With the Oncomine TCR Beta short-read assay, DNA from cultured CD4+ T cells was sequenced. Via MiXCR, TCRdb re-called the PCR reads, giving one row per CDR3 protein. The sample records about 14,000 distinct CDR3 sequences, about half being singletons. Comment on this clonotype: Its target is unknown.

Treatment specified: roughly ten-day PBMC culture with coronavirus spike peptide pools or control peptides (ViraFEST assay). The CDR3 contains 14 residues. Germline-derived CDR1 and CDR2 are SGHTA and FQGNSA. The ends were cut back, 1 base at V and 3 bases at J, with 10 bases in the middle. Sequenced input: CD4+ T cells from blood, cultured in vitro. V gene TRBV7-2 combines with J gene TRBJ2-7; D perhaps matches TRBD2 (6 bases). The clonotype originates from a human donor who had recovered from COVID-19. CDR3: CASSLGRGSYEQYF. The CDR3 nucleotides read TGTGCCAGCAGCTTAGGCCGGGGGAGCTACGAGCAGTACTTC.